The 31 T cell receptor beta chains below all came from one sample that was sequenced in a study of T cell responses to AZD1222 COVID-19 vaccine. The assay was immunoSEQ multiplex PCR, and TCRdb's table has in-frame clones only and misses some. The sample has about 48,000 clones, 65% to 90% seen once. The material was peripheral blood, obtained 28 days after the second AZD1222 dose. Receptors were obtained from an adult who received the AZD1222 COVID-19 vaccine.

CDR3 DNA sequence: TGCGCCAGCAGCTTGGCTACAGGGGTAGGGCAAGAGACCCAGTACTTC. It translates to CASSLATGVGQETQYF. The genes are TRBV5-1 and TRBJ2-5; TRBD1 matches 7 bases. J gave up 2 bases and V 0 bases, and 7 bases lay outside the gene matches. The CDR3 consists of 16 residues. The germline gives CDR1 SGHRS, CDR2 YFSETQ.

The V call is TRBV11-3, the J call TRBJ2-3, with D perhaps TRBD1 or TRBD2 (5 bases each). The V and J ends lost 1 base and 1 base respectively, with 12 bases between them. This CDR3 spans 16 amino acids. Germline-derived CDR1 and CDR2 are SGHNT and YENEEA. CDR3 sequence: CASSLGGGIGTDTQYF. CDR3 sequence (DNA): TGTGCCAGCAGCTTAGGTGGGGGAATAGGCACAGATACGCAGTATTTT.

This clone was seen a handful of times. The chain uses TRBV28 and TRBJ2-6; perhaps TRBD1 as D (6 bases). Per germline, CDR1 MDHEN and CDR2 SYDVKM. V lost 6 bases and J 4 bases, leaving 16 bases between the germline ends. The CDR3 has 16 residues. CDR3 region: CASRTTGWEGANVLTF. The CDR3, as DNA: TGTGCCAGCAGGACGACAGGCTGGGAAGGGGCCAACGTCCTGACTTTC. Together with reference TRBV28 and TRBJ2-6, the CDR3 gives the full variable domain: DVKVTQSSRYLVKRTGEKVFLECVQDMDHENMFWYRQDPGLGLRLIYFSYDVKMKEKGDIPEGYSVSREKKERFSLILESASTNQTSMYLCASRTTGWEGANVLTFGAGSRLTVL.

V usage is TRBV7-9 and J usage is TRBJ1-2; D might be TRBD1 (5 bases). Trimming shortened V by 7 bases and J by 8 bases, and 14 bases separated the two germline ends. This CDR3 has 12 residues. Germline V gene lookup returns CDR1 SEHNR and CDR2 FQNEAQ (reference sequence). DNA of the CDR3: TGTGCCAGCACCCTAGACGAGGGGGGCTACACCTTC. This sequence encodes CASTLDEGGYTF.

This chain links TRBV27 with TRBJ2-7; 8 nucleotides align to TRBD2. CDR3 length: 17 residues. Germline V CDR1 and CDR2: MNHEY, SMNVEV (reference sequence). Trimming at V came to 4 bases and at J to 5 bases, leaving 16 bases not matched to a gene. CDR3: CASSSMAGRGVEDEQYF. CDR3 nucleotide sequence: TGTGCCAGCAGTTCCATGGCCGGGCGGGGGGTGGAGGACGAGCAGTACTTC.

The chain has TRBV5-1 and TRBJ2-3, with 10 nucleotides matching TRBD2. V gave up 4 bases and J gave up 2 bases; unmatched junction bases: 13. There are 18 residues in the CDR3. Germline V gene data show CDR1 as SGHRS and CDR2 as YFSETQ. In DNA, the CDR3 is TGCGCCAGCAGCATGGGGCTAGCGGGAGCCCTCCTCACAGATACGCAGTATTTT. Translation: CASSMGLAGALLTDTQYF.

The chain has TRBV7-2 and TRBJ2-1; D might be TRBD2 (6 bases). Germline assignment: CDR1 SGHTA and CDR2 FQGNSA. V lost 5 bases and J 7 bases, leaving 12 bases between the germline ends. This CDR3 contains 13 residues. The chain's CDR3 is CASSPRLVNEQFF. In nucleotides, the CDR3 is TGTGCCAGCAGCCCCAGACTAGTGAATGAGCAGTTCTTC. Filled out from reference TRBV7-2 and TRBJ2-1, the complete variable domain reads GAGVSQSPSNKVTEKGKDVELRCDPISGHTALYWYRQSLGQGLEFLIYFQGNSAPDKSGLPSDRFSAERTGGSVSTLTIQRTQQEDSAVYLCASSPRLVNEQFFGPGTRLTVL.

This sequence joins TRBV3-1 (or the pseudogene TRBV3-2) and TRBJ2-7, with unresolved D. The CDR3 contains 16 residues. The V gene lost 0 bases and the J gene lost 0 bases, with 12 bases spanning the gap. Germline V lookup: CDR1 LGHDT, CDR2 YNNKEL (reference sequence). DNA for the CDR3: TGTGCCAGCAGCCAAGATGGGTCCATAAGCTCCTACGAGCAGTACTTC. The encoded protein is CASSQDGSISSYEQYF.

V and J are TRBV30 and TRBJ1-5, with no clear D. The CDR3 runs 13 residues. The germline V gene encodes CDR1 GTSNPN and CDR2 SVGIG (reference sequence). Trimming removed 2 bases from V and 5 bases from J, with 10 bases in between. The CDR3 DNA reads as TGTGCCTGGAGTCCACGGGGAGATCAGCCCCAGCATTTT. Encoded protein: CAWSPRGDQPQHF.

CDR3 DNA sequence: TGTGCCAGCAGTGATCCAGACACCGGGGAGCTGTTTTTT. It codes for CASSDPDTGELFF. J is TRBJ2-2 and V is TRBV6-1; no firm D call. This CDR3 has 13 residues. Trimming pared 3 bases from V and 3 bases from J, leaving 5 bases between. In germline, CDR1 is MNHNS, CDR2 SASEGT.

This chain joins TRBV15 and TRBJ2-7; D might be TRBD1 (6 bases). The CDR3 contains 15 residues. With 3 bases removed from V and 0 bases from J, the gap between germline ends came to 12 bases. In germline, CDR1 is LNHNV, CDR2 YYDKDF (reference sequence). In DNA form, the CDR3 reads TGTGCCACCAGCAGTTACGGACAGTTCTCCTACGAGCAGTACTTC. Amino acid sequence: CATSSYGQFSYEQYF.

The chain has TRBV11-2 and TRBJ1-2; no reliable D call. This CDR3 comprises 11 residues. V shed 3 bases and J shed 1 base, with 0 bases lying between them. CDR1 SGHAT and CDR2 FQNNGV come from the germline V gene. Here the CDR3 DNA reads TGTGCCAGCAGCTTTAACTATGGCTACACCTTC. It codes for CASSFNYGYTF.

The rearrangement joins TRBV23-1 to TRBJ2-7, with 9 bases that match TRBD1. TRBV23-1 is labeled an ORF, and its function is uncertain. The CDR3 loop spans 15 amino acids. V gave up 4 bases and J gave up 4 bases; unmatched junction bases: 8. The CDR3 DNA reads TGCGCCAGCAGTCGCGGACAGGGGTCTAATTACGAGCAGTACTTC. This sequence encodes CASSRGQGSNYEQYF.

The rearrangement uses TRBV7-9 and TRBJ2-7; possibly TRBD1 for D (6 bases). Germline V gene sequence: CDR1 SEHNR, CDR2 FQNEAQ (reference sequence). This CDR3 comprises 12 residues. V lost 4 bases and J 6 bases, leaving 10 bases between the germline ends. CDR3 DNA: TGTGCCAGCAGCTCAGGGGTTGTCGAGCAGTACTTC. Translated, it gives CASSSGVVEQYF.

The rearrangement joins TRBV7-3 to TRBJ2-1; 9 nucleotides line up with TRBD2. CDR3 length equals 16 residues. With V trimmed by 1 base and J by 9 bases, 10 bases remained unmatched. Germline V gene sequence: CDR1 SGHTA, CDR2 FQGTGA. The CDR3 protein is CASSLNGPSGKAEQFF. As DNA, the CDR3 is TGTGCCAGCAGCTTAAATGGGCCTAGCGGGAAGGCTGAGCAGTTCTTC. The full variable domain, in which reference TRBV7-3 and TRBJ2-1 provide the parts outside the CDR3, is GAGVSQTPSNKVTEKGKYVELRCDPISGHTALYWYRQSLGQGPEFLIYFQGTGAADDSGLPNDRFFAVRPEGSVSTLKIQRTERGDSAVYLCASSLNGPSGKAEQFFGPGTRLTVL.

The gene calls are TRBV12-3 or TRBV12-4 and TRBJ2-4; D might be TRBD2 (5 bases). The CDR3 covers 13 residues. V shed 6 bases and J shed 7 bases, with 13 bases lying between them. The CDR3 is CASSAEARNIQYF. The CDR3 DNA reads TGTGCCAGCAGCGCGGAGGCCCGCAACATTCAGTACTTC.

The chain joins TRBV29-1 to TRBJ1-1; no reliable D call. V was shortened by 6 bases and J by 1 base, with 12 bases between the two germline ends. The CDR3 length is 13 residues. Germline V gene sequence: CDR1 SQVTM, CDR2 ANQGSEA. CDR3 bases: TGCAGCGTGGAAATAGTAAGGAACACTGAAGCTTTCTTT. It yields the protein CSVEIVRNTEAFF.

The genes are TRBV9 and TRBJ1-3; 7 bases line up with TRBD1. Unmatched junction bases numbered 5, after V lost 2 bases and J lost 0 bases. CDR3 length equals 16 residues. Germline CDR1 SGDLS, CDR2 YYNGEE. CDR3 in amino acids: CASSVVGTASGNTIYF. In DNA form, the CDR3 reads TGTGCCAGCAGCGTCGTGGGGACAGCCTCTGGAAACACCATATATTTT.

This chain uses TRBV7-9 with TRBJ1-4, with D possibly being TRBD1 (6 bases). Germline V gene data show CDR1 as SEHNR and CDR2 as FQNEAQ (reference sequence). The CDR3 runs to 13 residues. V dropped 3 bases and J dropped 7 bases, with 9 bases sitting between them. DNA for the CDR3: TGTGCCAGCAGCTTGGACAGCACTGAAAAACTGTTTTTT. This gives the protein CASSLDSTEKLFF.

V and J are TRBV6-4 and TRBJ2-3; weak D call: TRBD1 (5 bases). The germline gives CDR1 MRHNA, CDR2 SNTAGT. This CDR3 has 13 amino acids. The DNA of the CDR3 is TGTGCTCCTGGGGCAGGAAGCACAGATACGCAGTATTTT. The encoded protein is CAPGAGSTDTQYF.

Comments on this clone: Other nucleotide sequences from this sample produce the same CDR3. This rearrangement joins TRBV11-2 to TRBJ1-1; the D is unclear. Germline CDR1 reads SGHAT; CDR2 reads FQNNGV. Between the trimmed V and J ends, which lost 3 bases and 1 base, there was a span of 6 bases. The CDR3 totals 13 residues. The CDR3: CASSLARNTEAFF. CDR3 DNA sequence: TGTGCCAGCAGCTTGGCTCGGAACACTGAAGCTTTCTTT.

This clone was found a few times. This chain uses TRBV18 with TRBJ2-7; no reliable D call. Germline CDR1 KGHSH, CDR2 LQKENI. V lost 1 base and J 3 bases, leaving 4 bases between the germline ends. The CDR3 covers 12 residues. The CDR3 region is CASSPQSYEQYF. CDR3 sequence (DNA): TGTGCCAGCTCACCACAAAGCTACGAGCAGTACTTC. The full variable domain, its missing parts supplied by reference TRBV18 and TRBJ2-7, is NAGVMQNPRHLVRRRGQEARLRCSPMKGHSHVYWYRQLPEEGLKFMVYLQKENIIDESGMPKERFSAEFPKEGPSILRIQQVVRGDSAAYFCASSPQSYEQYFGPGTRLTVT.

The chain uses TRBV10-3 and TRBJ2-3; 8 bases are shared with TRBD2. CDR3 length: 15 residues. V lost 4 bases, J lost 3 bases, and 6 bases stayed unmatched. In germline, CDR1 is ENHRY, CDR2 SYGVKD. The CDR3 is CAISGVAGSTDTQYF. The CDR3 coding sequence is TGTGCCATCAGTGGTGTAGCGGGGTCGACAGATACGCAGTATTTT.

CDR3 loop: CASSLAMEYNEQFF. Here the CDR3 DNA reads TGTGCCAGCAGCTTAGCGATGGAATACAATGAGCAGTTCTTC. The chain is built from TRBV7-2 and TRBJ2-1; no reliable D call. Trimming removed 0 bases at V and 4 bases at J, with 7 bases between. The CDR3 totals 14 residues. CDR1 is SGHTA and CDR2 is FQGNSA in the germline V gene. The full variable domain, rest sourced from reference TRBV7-2 and TRBJ2-1, is GAGVSQSPSNKVTEKGKDVELRCDPISGHTALYWYRQSLGQGLEFLIYFQGNSAPDKSGLPSDRFSAERTGGSVSTLTIQRTQQEDSAVYLCASSLAMEYNEQFFGPGTRLTVL.

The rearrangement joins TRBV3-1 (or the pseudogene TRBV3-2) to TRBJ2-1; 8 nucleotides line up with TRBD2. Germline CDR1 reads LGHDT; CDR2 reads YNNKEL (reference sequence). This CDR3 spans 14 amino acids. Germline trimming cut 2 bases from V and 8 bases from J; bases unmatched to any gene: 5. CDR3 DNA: TGTGCCAGCAGCCAAATCGGGAGGGTGCATGAGCAGTTCTTC. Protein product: CASSQIGRVHEQFF.

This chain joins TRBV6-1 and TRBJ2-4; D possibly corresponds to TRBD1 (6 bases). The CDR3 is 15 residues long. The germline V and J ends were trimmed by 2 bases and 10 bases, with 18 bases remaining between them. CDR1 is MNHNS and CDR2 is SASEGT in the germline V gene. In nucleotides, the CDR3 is TGTGCCAGCAGTGAAAATTGGGCAGGGGCAAGAATTCAGTACTTC. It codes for CASSENWAGARIQYF.

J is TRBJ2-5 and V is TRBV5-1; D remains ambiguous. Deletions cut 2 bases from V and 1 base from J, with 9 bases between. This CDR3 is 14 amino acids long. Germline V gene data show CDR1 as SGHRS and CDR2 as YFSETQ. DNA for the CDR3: TGCGCCAGCAGCTTCAACGCGGCCCAAGAGACCCAGTACTTC. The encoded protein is CASSFNAAQETQYF.

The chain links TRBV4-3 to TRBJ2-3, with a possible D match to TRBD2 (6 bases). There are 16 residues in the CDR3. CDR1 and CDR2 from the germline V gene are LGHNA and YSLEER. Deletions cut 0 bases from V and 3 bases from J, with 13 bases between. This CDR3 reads CASSQDAAGRTDTQYF. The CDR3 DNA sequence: TGCGCCAGCAGCCAAGATGCGGCGGGAAGGACAGATACGCAGTATTTT.

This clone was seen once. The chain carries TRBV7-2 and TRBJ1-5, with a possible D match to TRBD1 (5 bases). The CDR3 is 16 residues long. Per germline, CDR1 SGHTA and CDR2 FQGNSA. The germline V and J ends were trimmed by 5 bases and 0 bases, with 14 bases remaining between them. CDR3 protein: CASSPHGGNSNQPQHF. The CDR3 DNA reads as TGTGCCAGCAGCCCACACGGGGGGAATAGCAATCAGCCCCAGCATTTT.

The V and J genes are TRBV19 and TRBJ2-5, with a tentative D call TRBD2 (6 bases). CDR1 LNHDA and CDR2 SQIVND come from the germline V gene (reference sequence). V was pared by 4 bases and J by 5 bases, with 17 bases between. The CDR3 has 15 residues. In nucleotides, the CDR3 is TGTGCCAGTAGTACCCGCGCGGTGGGGAGGGAGACCCAGTACTTC. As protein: CASSTRAVGRETQYF.

This CDR3 is CASSQENRGRNEQFF. The CDR3 bases are TGTGCCAGCAGCCAAGAAAACAGGGGGCGCAATGAGCAGTTCTTC. V usage is TRBV4-2 and J usage is TRBJ2-1; 9 bases are shared with TRBD1. The junction had 3 bases not matched to a gene; V was cut back by 0 bases and J by 6 bases. Germline V gene sequence: CDR1 LGHNA, CDR2 YNFKEQ. The length of the CDR3 is 15 residues.